The TCR beta chain described here comes from a study of blood T cell repertoires in COVID-19 (TCRdb year 2020). In the study overall: Samples covering the acute and convalescent phases of COVID-19 were provided by collaborators in the United States, Italy and Spain. Nearly every sample came with metadata listing a de-identified subject ID, COVID-19 status, age in years and sex. The samples were drawn from two sources: the first 160 participants of the ongoing ImmuneRACE study, and approximately 1,300 subjects contributed by 6 global collaborators. The repertoires were released in a freely available public database intended as a resource for research on the immune response to SARS-CoV-2. Where available, HLA class I and class II types were taken from metadata supplied by the sample provider and were not determined by assay-based typing. Subjects who had been exposed to COVID-19, were actively infected with it, or had recovered from it provided the deeply sampled blood TCRbeta repertoires that made up the dataset. The material from the prospective study consisted of cDNA or gDNA derived from T cells, B-cell-depleted T cells, or PBMCs. The investigation overall reported the following: How much clinical and demographic metadata was included differed by source and by participant, and the metadata was provided uncurated.

Whole blood was collected in K2EDTA tubes by collaborating institutions according to the institutions' own protocols. Collaborator samples were shipped for TCRbeta analysis as frozen whole blood, isolated PBMCs, or DNA extracted from either sample type. A word on this clone: Its antigen target is currently unknown. The record has no base qualities; no much larger clone is one base away.

TCRbeta CDR3 regions were amplified from genomic DNA using the immunoSEQ Assay, a bias-controlled multiplex PCR. Per the authors' processing: The number of nucleated cells in each sample was estimated from the amplification of reference gene primers within the assay. To quantify the absolute abundance of each unique TCRbeta CDR3 rearrangement, sequence reads were collapsed and filtered. For each sample, productive Simpson clonality was calculated as the square root of Simpson's diversity index across productive rearrangements. TCRdb retrieved this table from immuneACCESS and kept in-frame rearrangements only. Not all clones are present; in checked studies, unresolved V genes account for under half, and no reason is known for the remainder. V, J and clone size are those of that table, while D and trimming were read from the DNA. Here the sample has about 190,000 clones; around 89% occur a single time. Roughly 4.7% of the sample is in the top ten clones.

This receptor was obtained from a human donor in a cohort sampled during active COVID-19. The sample was peripheral blood.

The CDR3 protein is CASSLSPQGGGTDTQYF. The sequenced DNA: TGTGCCAGCAGCTTGTCGCCCCAGGGAGGGGGCACAGATACGCAGTATTTT. The chain employs TRBV5-4 and TRBJ2-3, and TRBD2 aligns with 7 junction nucleotides. Taken from the germline V gene (reference sequence), the CDR1 and CDR2 loops are SGHNT and YYREEE. For this chain, trimming is 1 base at the V end and 1 base at the J end, and the number of junction bases without a gene match is 9. The CDR3 numbers 17 residues from cysteine through phenylalanine. The kept DNA is CDR3 alone, 51 bases in frame from the first base.